Below, 19 T cell receptor beta chains from the same sample are listed, as sequenced in a study of OX40 agonist ivuxolimab in advanced cancers. Sequencing used immunoSEQ multiplex PCR; TCRdb keeps in-frame clones, though not all of them. The repertoire holds tens of thousands of clones, with approximately 94% as singletons. The sequenced sample was CD4+ or CD8+ T cells sorted from blood, obtained in a trial of the OX40 agonist ivuxolimab. Receptors originate from an adult with an advanced solid tumor such as melanoma, head and neck, liver or kidney cancer.

V and J are TRBV11-3 and TRBJ2-1, with D perhaps being TRBD1 or TRBD2 (6 bases each). The CDR3 has 14 amino acids. Trimming pared 2 bases from V and 5 bases from J, leaving 10 bases between. Per the germline V gene, CDR1 is SGHNT and CDR2 is YENEEA. For the CDR3, the DNA is TGTGCCAGCAGCTTAAGGGGGGTCCACAATGAGCAGTTCTTC. Amino acid sequence: CASSLRGVHNEQFF.

The rearrangement joins TRBV19 to TRBJ2-6; tentative D call: TRBD1 (5 bases). V was clipped by 6 bases and J by 2 bases, with 20 bases between them. The length of the CDR3 is 18 residues. The germline V gene encodes CDR1 LNHDA and CDR2 SQIVND (reference sequence). CDR3 residues: CASRELQVYSAGANVLTF. The CDR3, as DNA: TGTGCCAGTAGGGAGCTACAGGTTTATTCCGCTGGGGCCAACGTCCTGACTTTC.

The gene calls are TRBV6-5 and TRBJ1-3; 7 bases line up with TRBD1. This CDR3 is built from 14 residues. Germline lookup yields CDR1 MNHEY and CDR2 SVGAGI. V lost 6 bases to trimming and J lost 3 bases; unmatched junction nucleotides: 5. This CDR3 reads CASSQGGGGNTIYF. CDR3 bases: TGTGCCAGCAGCCAAGGGGGCGGTGGAAACACCATATATTTT.

This chain joins TRBV14 and TRBJ2-7; no definite D call. The CDR3 runs to 13 residues. Trimming left V 8 bases short and J 5 bases short, with 16 bases between. CDR1 is SGHDN and CDR2 is FVKESK in the germline V gene. In nucleotides, the CDR3 is TGTGCCAGCTCCCTAGTTAGCCCAGACGAGCAGTACTTC. This translates into CASSLVSPDEQYF.

The chain has TRBV27 and TRBJ2-7, with 9 bases aligning to TRBD2. Germline CDR1 MNHEY, CDR2 SMNVEV (reference sequence). After removal of 5 bases from V and 4 bases from J, the junction contained 18 bases not matched to a gene. This CDR3 region has 18 residues. CDR3 sequence reads: CASSPLLSTSGRIYEQYF. As DNA, the CDR3 is TGTGCCAGCAGTCCCCTTCTCTCGACTAGCGGACGAATATACGAGCAGTACTTC.

This chain links TRBV9 with TRBJ2-2, with D hard to call. The germline V gene encodes CDR1 SGDLS and CDR2 YYNGEE. The CDR3 sequence is 13 residues long. Between the trimmed V and J ends, which lost 3 bases and 7 bases, there was a span of 10 bases. The CDR3 coding sequence is TGTGCCAGCAGCGAATTGACAATCGGGGAGCTGTTTTTT. It specifies CASSELTIGELFF.

The chain employs TRBV6-1 and TRBJ2-1; D is uncertain. The CDR3 loop spans 14 amino acids. V was cut by 3 bases and J by 5 bases, with 11 bases left in between. CDR1 is MNHNS and CDR2 is SASEGT in the germline V gene. The CDR3, as DNA: TGTGCCAGCAGTGAGCCACACACGAACAATGAGCAGTTCTTC. The encoded protein is CASSEPHTNNEQFF.

The chain employs TRBV19 and TRBJ2-5; maybe TRBD2 (6 bases). This CDR3 contains 14 residues. V lost 5 bases and J lost 3, with 13 bases in between. Germline V gene sequence: CDR1 LNHDA, CDR2 SQIVND (reference sequence). CDR3 loop: CASSGREREETQYF. In DNA, the CDR3 is TGTGCCAGTAGTGGTCGGGAGAGGGAAGAGACCCAGTACTTC.

The V gene is TRBV28, the J gene TRBJ2-3; TRBD1 matches at 8 bases. Germline V gives CDR1 MDHEN, CDR2 SYDVKM. The CDR3 is made up of 15 amino acids. Trimming took 2 bases from V and 3 from J; bases not matched to a gene: 4. CDR3 nucleotides: TGTGCCAGCAGTTTAACCAGGGGGCATACAGATACGCAGTATTTT. It translates to CASSLTRGHTDTQYF.

This clone has a single count. At the DNA level, this CDR3 is encoded by other sequences in the same sample as well. The chain carries TRBV6-6 and TRBJ1-1, with D perhaps TRBD1 (5 bases). The V end was cut by 7 bases, the J end by 4 bases, with 13 bases between. The CDR3 loop spans 13 amino acids. Germline loops: CDR1 MNHNY, CDR2 SVGAGI (reference sequence). The CDR3 loop reads CASTLPGFTEAFF. CDR3 DNA: TGTGCCAGCACCTTACCAGGGTTCACTGAAGCTTTCTTT.

The genes are TRBV7-9 and TRBJ2-3; 8 nucleotides line up with TRBD2. The CDR3 runs 14 residues. Germline V gene sequence: CDR1 SEHNR, CDR2 FQNEAQ (reference sequence). V lost 5 bases to trimming and J lost 5 bases; unmatched junction nucleotides: 6. In nucleotides, the CDR3 is TGTGCCAGCAGCCTTAGCGGGACGGGAGATACGCAGTATTTT. Its translation is CASSLSGTGDTQYF.

The chain couples TRBV27 to TRBJ2-7, with D tentatively TRBD1 (6 bases). The V gene lost 7 bases and the J gene lost 5 bases, with 12 bases spanning the gap. The germline CDR1 and CDR2 sequences are MNHEY and SMNVEV (reference sequence). The CDR3 contains 12 residues. The CDR3 spells CASMGRGNEQYF. Here the CDR3 DNA reads TGTGCCAGCATGGGCAGGGGAAACGAGCAGTACTTC.

The gene calls are TRBV6-6 and TRBJ1-1; D is unresolved. Germline CDR1 and CDR2: MNHNY and SVGAGI (reference sequence). This CDR3 has 10 residues. Trimming cost V 7 bases and J 8 bases, with 8 bases left between them. DNA of the CDR3: TGTGCCAGCATCTCTGAAGAAGCTTTCTTT. This translates into CASISEEAFF.

The V call is TRBV11-2, the J call TRBJ2-2; D gene ambiguous. Germline CDR1 reads SGHAT; CDR2 reads FQNNGV. This CDR3 contains 12 residues. The germline V and J ends were trimmed by 3 bases and 7 bases, with 6 bases remaining between them. CDR3 in DNA: TGTGCCAGCAGCTTGGCTTTCGGGGAGCTGTTTTTT. Its protein product is CASSLAFGELFF.

This sequence joins TRBV11-3 and TRBJ2-7; D could derive from TRBD1 or TRBD2 (6 bases each). Germline CDR1 and CDR2: SGHNT and YENEEA. The length of the CDR3 is 18 residues. V was shortened by 0 bases and J by 5 bases, with 23 bases between the two germline ends. Here the CDR3 reads CASSLDRRGEWRIHEQYF. The CDR3 DNA reads as TGTGCCAGCAGCTTAGATCGGAGGGGGGAGTGGAGAATCCACGAGCAGTACTTC.

The V gene is TRBV19, the J gene TRBJ2-2; 10 bases align to TRBD2. V trimming: 7 bases; J trimming: 4 bases; junction bases outside the gene matches: 9. CDR1 is LNHDA, CDR2 SQIVND, per germline (reference sequence). This CDR3 spans 16 amino acids. CDR3 sequence reads: CASTPLAGDSTGELFF. DNA for the CDR3: TGTGCCAGTACTCCCCTAGCGGGAGATTCCACCGGGGAGCTGTTTTTT.

The chain joins TRBV2 to TRBJ2-1, with D perhaps TRBD2 (6 bases). V lost 8 bases and J lost 4, with 15 bases in between. CDR1 and CDR2 (germline): SNHLY, FYNNEI. The CDR3 length is 14 residues. As DNA, the CDR3 is TGTGCCAGCGGGGATCGGGCGGGATACAATGAGCAGTTCTTC. This translates into CASGDRAGYNEQFF.

The genes are TRBV2 and TRBJ2-2; TRBD2 might be the D (6 bases). This CDR3 comprises 15 residues. The V gene lost 2 bases and the J gene lost 4 bases, with 11 bases spanning the gap. Germline assignment: CDR1 SNHLY and CDR2 FYNNEI. The CDR3 protein is CASSEPTSLTGELFF. CDR3 nucleotides: TGTGCCAGCAGTGAACCAACTAGCCTCACCGGGGAGCTGTTTTTT.

V usage is TRBV27 and J usage is TRBJ2-7; 8 bases line up with TRBD1. This CDR3 comprises 16 residues. V lost 4 bases and J lost 3; bases outside the gene matches: 11. The germline gives CDR1 MNHEY, CDR2 SMNVEV (reference sequence). CDR3 nucleotide sequence: TGTGCCAGCAGTTCCTCCAACAGGGGGATAAACTACGAGCAGTACTTC. This gives the protein CASSSSNRGINYEQYF.